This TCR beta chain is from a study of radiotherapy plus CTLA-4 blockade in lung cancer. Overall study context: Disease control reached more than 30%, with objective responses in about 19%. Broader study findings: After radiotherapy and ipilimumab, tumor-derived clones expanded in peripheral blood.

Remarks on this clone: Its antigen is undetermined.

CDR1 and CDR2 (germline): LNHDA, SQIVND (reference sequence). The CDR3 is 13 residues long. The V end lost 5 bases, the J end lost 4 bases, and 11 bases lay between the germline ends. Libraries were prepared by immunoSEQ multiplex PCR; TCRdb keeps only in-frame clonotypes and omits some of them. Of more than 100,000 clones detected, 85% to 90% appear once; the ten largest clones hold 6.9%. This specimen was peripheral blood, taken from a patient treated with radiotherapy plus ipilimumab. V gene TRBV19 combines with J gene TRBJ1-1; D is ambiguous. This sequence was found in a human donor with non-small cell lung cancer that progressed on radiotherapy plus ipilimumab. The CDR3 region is CASSGWWGTEAFF. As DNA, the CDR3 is TGTGCCAGTAGTGGGTGGTGGGGCACTGAAGCTTTCTTT.